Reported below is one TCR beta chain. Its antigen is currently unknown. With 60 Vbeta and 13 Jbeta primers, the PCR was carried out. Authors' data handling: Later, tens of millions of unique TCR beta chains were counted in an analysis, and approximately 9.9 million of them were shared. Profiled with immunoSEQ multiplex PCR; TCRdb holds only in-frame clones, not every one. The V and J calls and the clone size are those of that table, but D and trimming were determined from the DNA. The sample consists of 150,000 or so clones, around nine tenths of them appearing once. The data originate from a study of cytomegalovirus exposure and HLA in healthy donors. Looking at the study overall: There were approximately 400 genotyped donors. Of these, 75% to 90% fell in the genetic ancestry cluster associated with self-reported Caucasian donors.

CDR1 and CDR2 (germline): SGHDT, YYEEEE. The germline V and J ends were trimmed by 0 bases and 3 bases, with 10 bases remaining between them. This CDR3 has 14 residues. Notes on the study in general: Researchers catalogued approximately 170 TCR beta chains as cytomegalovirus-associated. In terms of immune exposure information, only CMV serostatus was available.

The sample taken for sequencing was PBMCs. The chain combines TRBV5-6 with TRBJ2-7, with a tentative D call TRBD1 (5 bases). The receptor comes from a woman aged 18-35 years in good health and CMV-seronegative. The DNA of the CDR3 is TGTGCCAGCAGCTTGGTTCCAGGACACTACGAGCAGTACTTC. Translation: CASSLVPGHYEQYF.